The sequence of this T cell receptor beta chain was determined in a study of T cells expressing NK-cell markers. Study details: Serological testing identified most of the eight sequenced donors as HCMV-seropositive and one as seronegative.

CDR1 and CDR2 from the germline V gene are LNHNV and YYDKDF (reference sequence). The CDR3 totals 16 residues. As concerns this clonotype: Antigen specificity is unknown.

Study-level results: Also leading the CD3+CD56-NKG2C+ fraction in a few donors were these clonotypes.

With UMIs, 5'RACE template switching was used to make TCR beta cDNA. TCRdb reprocessed the 5' RACE reads, with one entry per CDR3 protein and no DNA. This repertoire includes almost 450,000 distinct CDR3 sequences. This rearrangement joins TRBV15 to TRBJ2-3; TCRdb's D gene call, TRBD1, goes unchecked for lack of DNA. The sequencing sample was made of blood T cells: a sorted CD56 or NKG2C T cell subset, CD4+ or CD8+ T cells, or bulk PBMC T cells (not recorded which). The receptor was isolated from a woman aged 18-69 years in good health. The CDR3 sequence: CATSSGDRFSTDTQYF.